The clone carrying this T cell receptor (beta chain) has only one observation. In the study's own analysis: Scientists estimated how many nucleated cells there were by amplifying reference gene primers. TCRdb's copy holds only in-frame clones and misses some; the assay was immunoSEQ multiplex PCR. Clone size and the V and J calls come from that table; the DNA yielded D and trimming. The sample holds roughly 75,000 clones, around 79% seen once. The record originates from a study of blood T cell repertoires in COVID-19. Study context: Samples representing acute and convalescent COVID-19 were sourced from the United States, Italy and Spain. Sample material is recorded as cDNA or gDNA derived from T cells, B-cell-depleted T cells, or PBMCs.

The CDR3 is 16 amino acids. The chain links TRBV21-1 to TRBJ1-5. TRBV21-1 is noted as a pseudogene. The receptor comes from a man between 50 and 59 years old with acute or convalescent COVID-19. Sequencing was done on a sample of peripheral blood. The CDR3 nucleotides are TGTGCCAGCAGCAAATCCCCGGGGGGCCCCCATCGGGCCCAGCATTTT. Protein product: CASSKSPGGPHRAQHF.